The clone carrying this T cell receptor (beta chain) was counted ten times or more. No antigen is known for it. The CDR3 runs 15 residues. The V and J ends lost 4 bases and 6 bases respectively, with 16 bases between them. CDR1 is SGHTA and CDR2 is FQGNSA in the germline V gene. The sample belongs to a study of T cell repertoires in cytomegalovirus infection. Across the whole study: It can be stated that public TCR beta signatures indicated CMV infection as well as a matching HLA type. Study observations and caveats: Cumulative public TCR beta family frequency identified carriers of CMV plus the relevant HLA. In two of eight donors, the top clonotype was HLA-C-restricted CMV-specific.

TCRdb processed the reads anew with MiXCR; each CDR3 protein has one entry. The sample comprises about 270,000 distinct CDR3 sequences, 22% of which are singletons, and approximately 19% rests with the top ten. The specimen was cultured PBMCs, collected from culture after CMV antigen stimulation. The J gene is TRBJ2-1, the V gene TRBV7-2; no clear D. The sequence came from a human donor in good health (CMV status not recorded). Some clones in this sample may be carry-over from other donors' samples. The CDR3 sequence is CASSSISVQFNEQFF. In DNA form, the CDR3 reads TGTGCCAGCAGCTCAATAAGTGTTCAATTCAATGAGCAGTTCTTC.